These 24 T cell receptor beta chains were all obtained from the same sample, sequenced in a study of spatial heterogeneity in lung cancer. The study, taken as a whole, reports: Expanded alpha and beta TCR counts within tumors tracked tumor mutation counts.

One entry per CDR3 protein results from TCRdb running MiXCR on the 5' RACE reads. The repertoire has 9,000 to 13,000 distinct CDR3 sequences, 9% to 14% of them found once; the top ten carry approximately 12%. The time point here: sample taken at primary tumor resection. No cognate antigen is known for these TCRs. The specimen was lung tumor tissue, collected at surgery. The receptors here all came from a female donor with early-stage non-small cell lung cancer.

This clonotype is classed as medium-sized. The CDR3 sequence: CASSFGPPGVGTDTQYF. In nucleotides, the CDR3 is TGTGCCAGCAGCTTTGGACCCCCAGGGGTTGGCACAGATACGCAGTATTTT. V gene TRBV11-3 combines with J gene TRBJ2-3, with D possibly TRBD1 on 6 matching bases. CDR1 SGHNT and CDR2 YENEEA come from the germline V gene. Trimming took 3 bases from V and 1 from J, leaving 17 bases between them. This CDR3 is 17 amino acids long.

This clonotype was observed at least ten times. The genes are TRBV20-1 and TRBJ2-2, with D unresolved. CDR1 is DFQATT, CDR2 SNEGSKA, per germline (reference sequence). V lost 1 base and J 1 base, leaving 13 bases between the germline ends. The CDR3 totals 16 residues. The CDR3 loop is CSARVITNRNTGELFF. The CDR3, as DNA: TGCAGTGCTAGAGTTATTACGAACAGGAACACCGGGGAGCTGTTTTTT.

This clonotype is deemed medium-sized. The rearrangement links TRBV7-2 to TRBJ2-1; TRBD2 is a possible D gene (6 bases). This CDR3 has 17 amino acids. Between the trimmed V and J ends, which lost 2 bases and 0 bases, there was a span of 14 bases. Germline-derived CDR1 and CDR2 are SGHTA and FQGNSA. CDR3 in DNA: TGTGCCAGCAGCTTAAGGGCGGGATTGAGCTCCTACAATGAGCAGTTCTTC. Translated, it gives CASSLRAGLSSYNEQFF.

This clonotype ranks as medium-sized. The CDR3 loop reads CSARVRYNEQFF. CDR3 coding DNA: TGCAGTGCTAGAGTCCGCTACAATGAGCAGTTCTTC. The chain uses TRBV20-1 and TRBJ2-1; D ambiguous. V was trimmed by 1 base and J by 3 bases, leaving 4 bases between them. The germline V gene encodes CDR1 DFQATT and CDR2 SNEGSKA (reference sequence). CDR3 length: 12 residues.

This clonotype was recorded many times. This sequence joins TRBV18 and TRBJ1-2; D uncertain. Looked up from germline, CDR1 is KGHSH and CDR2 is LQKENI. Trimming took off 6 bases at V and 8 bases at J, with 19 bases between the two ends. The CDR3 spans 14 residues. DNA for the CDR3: TGTGCCAGCTCCCCGGACCAGGAAAGGTGGGGCTACACCTTC. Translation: CASSPDQERWGYTF.

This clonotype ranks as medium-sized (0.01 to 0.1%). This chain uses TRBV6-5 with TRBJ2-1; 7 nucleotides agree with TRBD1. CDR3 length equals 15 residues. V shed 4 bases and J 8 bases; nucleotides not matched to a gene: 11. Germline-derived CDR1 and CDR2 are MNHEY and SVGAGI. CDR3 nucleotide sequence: TGTGCCAGCAGTTTCCAACGAAAGGGGGCCGATGAGCAGTTCTTC. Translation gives CASSFQRKGADEQFF.

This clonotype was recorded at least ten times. CDR3 loop: CASSLDRQSNEQFF. CDR3 sequence (DNA): TGTGCCAGCAGCTTAGATAGGCAGAGCAATGAGCAGTTCTTC. The chain links TRBV7-2 to TRBJ2-1; D gene unclear. The germline gives CDR1 SGHTA, CDR2 FQGNSA. This CDR3 is built from 14 residues. V lost 1 base, J lost 6 bases, and 10 bases lay in between. Looking up the rest from reference TRBV7-2 and TRBJ2-1 gives the full variable domain: GAGVSQSPSNKVTEKGKDVELRCDPISGHTALYWYRQSLGQGLEFLIYFQGNSAPDKSGLPSDRFSAERTGGSVSTLTIQRTQQEDSAVYLCASSLDRQSNEQFFGPGTRLTVL.

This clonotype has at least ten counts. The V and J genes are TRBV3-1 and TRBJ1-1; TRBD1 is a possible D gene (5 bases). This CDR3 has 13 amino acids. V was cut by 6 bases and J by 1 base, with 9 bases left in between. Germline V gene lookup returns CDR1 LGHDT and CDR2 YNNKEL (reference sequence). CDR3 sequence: CASSLQGNTEAFF. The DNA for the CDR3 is TGTGCCAGCAGTCTCCAGGGGAACACTGAAGCTTTCTTT.

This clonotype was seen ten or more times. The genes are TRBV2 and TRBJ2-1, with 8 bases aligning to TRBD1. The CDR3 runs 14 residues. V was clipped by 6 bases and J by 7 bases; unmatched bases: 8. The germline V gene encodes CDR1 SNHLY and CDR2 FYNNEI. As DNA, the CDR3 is TGTGCCAGCAGCCTTGACAGGGGAGAGAATGAGCAGTTCTTC. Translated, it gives CASSLDRGENEQFF.

The CDR3 here is CASSLQGDTEAFF. CDR3 DNA: TGTGCCAGCAGTCTTCAGGGCGACACTGAAGCTTTCTTT. This rearrangement joins TRBV7-9 to TRBJ1-1; possibly TRBD1 for D (5 bases). V lost 6 bases and J lost 3, with 11 bases in between. This CDR3 has 13 residues. Germline V gives CDR1 SEHNR, CDR2 FQNEAQ (reference sequence).

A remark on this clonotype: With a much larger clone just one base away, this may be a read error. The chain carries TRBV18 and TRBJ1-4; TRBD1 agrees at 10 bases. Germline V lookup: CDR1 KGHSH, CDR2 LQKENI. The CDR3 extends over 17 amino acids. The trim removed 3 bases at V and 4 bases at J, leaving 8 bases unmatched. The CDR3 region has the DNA TGTGCCAGCTCACCCGGACAGGGGGTAATGGTTAATGAAAAACTGTTTTTT. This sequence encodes CASSPGQGVMVNEKLFF.

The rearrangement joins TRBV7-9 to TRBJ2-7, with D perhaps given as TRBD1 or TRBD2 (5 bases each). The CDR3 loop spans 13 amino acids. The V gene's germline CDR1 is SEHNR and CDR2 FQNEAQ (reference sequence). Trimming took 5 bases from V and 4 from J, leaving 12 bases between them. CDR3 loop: CASSHRDDYEQYF. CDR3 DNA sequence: TGTGCCAGCAGCCACCGGGACGATTACGAGCAGTACTTC.

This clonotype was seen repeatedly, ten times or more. CDR3 in DNA: TGTGCCAGCAGCTTGGGCACTAGCGGGCCCTACGAGCAGTACTTC. Translated: CASSLGTSGPYEQYF. V usage is TRBV5-4 and J usage is TRBJ2-7; 9 bases fit TRBD2. The CDR3 extends over 15 amino acids. The J segment lost 2 bases and the V segment lost 0 bases, leaving 3 bases of the junction unmatched. CDR1 SGHNT and CDR2 YYREEE come from the germline V gene (reference sequence).

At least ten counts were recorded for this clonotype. As DNA, the CDR3 is TGTGCCAGCAGGGGACAGGGGTTCTGGAATCAGCCCCAGCATTTT. This encodes CASRGQGFWNQPQHF. V is TRBV6-1 and J is TRBJ1-5; 10 nucleotides match TRBD1. J was trimmed by 4 bases and V by 6 bases; bases with no gene match: 6. The CDR3 has 15 residues. From germline, CDR1 is MNHNS and CDR2 SASEGT.

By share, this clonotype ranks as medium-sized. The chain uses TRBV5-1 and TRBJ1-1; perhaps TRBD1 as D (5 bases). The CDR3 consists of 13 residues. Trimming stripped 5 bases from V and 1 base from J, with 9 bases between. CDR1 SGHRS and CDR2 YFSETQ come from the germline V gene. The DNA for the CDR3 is TGCGCCAGCAGAACCGACAGGAACACTGAAGCTTTCTTT. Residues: CASRTDRNTEAFF.

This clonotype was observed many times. The CDR3 reads CAGGQIPGELFF. CDR3 DNA sequence: TGTGCCGGTGGACAGATCCCCGGGGAGCTGTTTTTT. The chain combines TRBV30 with TRBJ2-2; TRBD1 is a possible D gene (6 bases). The CDR3 is 12 residues long. V was clipped by 8 bases and J by 6 bases, with 13 bases between them. Germline values: CDR1 GTSNPN, CDR2 SVGIG (reference sequence).

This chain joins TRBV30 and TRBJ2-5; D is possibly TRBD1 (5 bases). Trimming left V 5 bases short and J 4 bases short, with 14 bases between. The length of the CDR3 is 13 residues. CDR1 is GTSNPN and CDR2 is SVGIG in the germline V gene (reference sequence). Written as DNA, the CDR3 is TGTGCCTGGGGCCTAAGGGGCGCAGAGACCCAGTACTTC. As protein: CAWGLRGAETQYF.

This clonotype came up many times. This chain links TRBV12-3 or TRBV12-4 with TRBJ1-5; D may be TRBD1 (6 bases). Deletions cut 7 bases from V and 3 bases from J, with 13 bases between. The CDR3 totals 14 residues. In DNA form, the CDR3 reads TGTGCCAGCACCTTAGGACAGATCAATCAGCCCCAGCATTTT. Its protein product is CASTLGQINQPQHF.

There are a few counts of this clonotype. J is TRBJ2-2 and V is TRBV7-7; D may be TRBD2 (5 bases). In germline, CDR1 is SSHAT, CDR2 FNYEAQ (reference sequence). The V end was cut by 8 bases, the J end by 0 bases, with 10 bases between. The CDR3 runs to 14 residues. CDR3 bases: TGTGCCAGCGGGTCCGGGGCGAACACCGGGGAGCTGTTTTTT. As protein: CASGSGANTGELFF.

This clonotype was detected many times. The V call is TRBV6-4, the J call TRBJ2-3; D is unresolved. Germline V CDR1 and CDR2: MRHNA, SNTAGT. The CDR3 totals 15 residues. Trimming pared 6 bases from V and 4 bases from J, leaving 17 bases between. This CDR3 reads CASSVKGVGADTQYF. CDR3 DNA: TGTGCCAGCAGCGTCAAGGGTGTGGGCGCAGATACGCAGTATTTT.

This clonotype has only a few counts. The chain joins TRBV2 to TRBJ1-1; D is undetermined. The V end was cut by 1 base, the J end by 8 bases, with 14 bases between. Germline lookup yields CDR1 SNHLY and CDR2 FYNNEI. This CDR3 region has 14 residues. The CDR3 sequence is CASSEGGSRKEAFF. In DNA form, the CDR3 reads TGTGCCAGCAGTGAAGGTGGTAGTCGGAAGGAAGCTTTCTTT.

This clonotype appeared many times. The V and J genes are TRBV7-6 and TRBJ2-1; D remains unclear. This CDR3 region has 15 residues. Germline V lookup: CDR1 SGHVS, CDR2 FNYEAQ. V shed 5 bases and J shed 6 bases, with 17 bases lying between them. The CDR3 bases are TGTGCCAGCAGCATGTTCGGACCAAGCTTCAATGAGCAGTTCTTC. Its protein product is CASSMFGPSFNEQFF.

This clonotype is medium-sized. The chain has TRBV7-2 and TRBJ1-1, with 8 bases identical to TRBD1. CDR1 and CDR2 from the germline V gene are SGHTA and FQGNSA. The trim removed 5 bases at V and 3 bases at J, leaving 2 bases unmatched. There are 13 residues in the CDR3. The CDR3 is CASSGQGYTEAFF. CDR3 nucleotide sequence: TGTGCCAGCAGCGGACAGGGTTACACTGAAGCTTTCTTT.

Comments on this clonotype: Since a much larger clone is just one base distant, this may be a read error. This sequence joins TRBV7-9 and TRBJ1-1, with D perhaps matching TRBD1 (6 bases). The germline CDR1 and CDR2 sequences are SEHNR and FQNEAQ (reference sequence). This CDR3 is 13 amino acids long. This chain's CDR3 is CACSLGGAREAFF. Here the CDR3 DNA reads TGTGCCTGCAGCTTAGGGGGAGCGAGAGAAGCTTTCTTT.